Sequencing of this T cell receptor (beta chain) was carried out in a study of shared clonotypes between healthy human individuals. General study results and limits: Owing to a small donor count, the genetic and exposure-history diversity represented was limited.

A note on this clone: What it binds is unknown.

Positive CCR7 selection of CD45RO-negative cells yielded the naive CD8 cells, and terminally differentiated effector memory CD45RA+ cells were excluded. Everyone who donated was a Caucasian adult who lived in Nashville, Tennessee. Germline V gene lookup returns CDR1 SGDLS and CDR2 YYNGEE. Deletions cut 0 bases from V and 6 bases from J, with 15 bases between. CDR3 length equals 15 residues. Original methodology: Filtering differed because ImmunoSEQ produced junction-only sequences that carried no quality scores. Libraries were prepared by immunoSEQ multiplex PCR; TCRdb keeps only in-frame clonotypes and omits some of them. V, J and clone size were drawn from that table, and D and trimming were deduced from the DNA. The data contain under 700,000 clones, 95% of them singletons.

Sequencing used naive CD8+ T cells sorted from blood. This clonotype was obtained from a woman aged 25 to 39 in good health. The V call is TRBV9, the J call TRBJ1-1, with a tentative D call TRBD1 (5 bases). This CDR3 is CASSVASGSQAEAFF. The CDR3 DNA is TGTGCCAGCAGCGTAGCTTCGGGGTCACAGGCTGAAGCTTTCTTT.